A single sample is the source of the 25 T cell receptor beta chains below, sequenced in a study of shared clonotypes between healthy human individuals. TCRdb's copy holds only in-frame clones and misses some; the assay was immunoSEQ multiplex PCR. Of 2 million to 2.5 million clones listed, 85% to 95% are singletons. The sequencing input was naive CD4+ T cells sorted from blood. Subset of the sample: CD45RA+ positively selected. The receptors shown here come from a man between 18 and 29 years old in good health.

This chain joins TRBV19 and TRBJ2-3; D unresolved. This CDR3 contains 13 residues. CDR1 and CDR2 from the germline V gene are LNHDA and SQIVND (reference sequence). V lost 0 bases and J 10 bases, leaving 11 bases between the germline ends. CDR3 region: CASSIEPRRAQYF. Written as DNA, the CDR3 is TGTGCCAGTAGTATAGAACCCCGGCGTGCGCAGTATTTT.

This chain joins TRBV6-6 and TRBJ2-3; D might be TRBD1 (6 bases). CDR1 is MNHNY and CDR2 is SVGAGI in the germline V gene (reference sequence). The ends were cut back, 4 bases at V and 4 bases at J, with 15 bases in the middle. The CDR3 length is 15 residues. The DNA for the CDR3 is TGTGCCAGCAGTTCACAGGGATTAAATTCAGATACGCAGTATTTT. Translating it yields CASSSQGLNSDTQYF.

This clone was picked up one time. The J gene is TRBJ2-6, the V gene TRBV10-3; 7 bases match TRBD1. From germline, CDR1 is ENHRY and CDR2 SYGVKD. The CDR3 loop spans 17 amino acids. The trim removed 4 bases at V and 2 bases at J, leaving 8 bases unmatched. In DNA, the CDR3 is TGTGCCATCAGTGGGCCCGGACAGGAAACTGGGGCCAACGTCCTGACTTTC. Translating it yields CAISGPGQETGANVLTF.

The rearrangement joins TRBV13 to TRBJ2-7; 9 nucleotides align to TRBD1. The germline CDR1 and CDR2 sequences are PRHDT and FYEKMQ (reference sequence). Trimming removed 2 bases from V and 2 bases from J; junction bases left unmatched: 7. The length of the CDR3 is 16 residues. The CDR3 loop reads CASSLRRDREPYEQYF. DNA for the CDR3: TGTGCCAGCAGCTTACGCCGGGACAGGGAACCCTACGAGCAGTACTTC.

The chain employs TRBV9 and TRBJ2-7; D remains ambiguous. V was trimmed by 2 bases and J by 1 base, leaving 7 bases between them. CDR3 length: 13 amino acids. CDR1 SGDLS and CDR2 YYNGEE come from the germline V gene. CDR3 coding DNA: TGTGCCAGCAGCGTGGGGATATCCTACGAGCAGTACTTC. Protein product: CASSVGISYEQYF.

The chain couples TRBV19 to TRBJ2-7, with no clear D. The CDR3 is 12 amino acids. Germline V lookup: CDR1 LNHDA, CDR2 SQIVND (reference sequence). V lost 3 bases to trimming and J lost 3 bases, with 6 bases between them. CDR3 nucleotides: TGTGCCAGTAGTATGAGAATCTACGAGCAGTACTTC. This gives the protein CASSMRIYEQYF.

With respect to this clone: The sample holds other DNA sequences that translate to the same CDR3. V and J are TRBV5-1 and TRBJ2-1; 8 bases fit TRBD2. The V segment lost 5 bases and the J segment 0 bases; nucleotides outside the gene matches: 1. CDR3 length: 14 amino acids. CDR1 SGHRS and CDR2 YFSETQ come from the germline V gene. This chain's CDR3 is CASSSGISYNEQFF. CDR3 sequence (DNA): TGCGCCAGCAGTAGCGGGATCTCCTACAATGAGCAGTTCTTC.

The DNA for the CDR3 is TGTGCCAGCAGTTCCGGGACTAGTAGGGATACGCAGTATTTT. This gives the protein CASSSGTSRDTQYF. The chain recombines TRBV6-5 with TRBJ2-3, with TRBD2 matching over 8 bases. The CDR3 covers 14 residues. Unmatched junction bases numbered 6, after V lost 4 bases and J lost 6 bases. Germline V gives CDR1 MNHEY, CDR2 SVGAGI.

This sequence joins TRBV5-6 and TRBJ1-1; the D is unclear. V was shortened by 0 bases and J by 5 bases, with 8 bases between the two germline ends. The germline V gene has CDR1 SGHDT and CDR2 YYEEEE. There are 13 residues in the CDR3. CDR3 loop: CASSLDSGTEAFF. CDR3 nucleotides: TGTGCCAGCAGCTTGGACAGCGGGACTGAAGCTTTCTTT.

The genes are TRBV10-3 and TRBJ2-7; the match to TRBD2 covers 7 bases. V lost 3 bases and J lost 0; bases outside the gene matches: 11. Looked up from germline, CDR1 is ENHRY and CDR2 is SYGVKD. CDR3 length: 17 residues. The chain's CDR3 is CAISETVSGGTSYEQYF. DNA of the CDR3: TGTGCCATCAGTGAAACCGTATCGGGAGGTACCTCCTACGAGCAGTACTTC.

The chain has TRBV6-5 and TRBJ2-5; the D gene is possibly TRBD1 (6 bases). CDR1 and CDR2 from the germline V gene are MNHEY and SVGAGI. V gave up 10 bases and J gave up 4 bases, with 19 bases separating them. The CDR3 is made up of 14 amino acids. As DNA, the CDR3 is TGTGCCACCAAAAGGGAGACAGGTGTAGAGACCCAGTACTTC. Translation gives CATKRETGVETQYF.

A single count supports this clone. The sample holds other DNA sequences that translate to the same CDR3. The CDR3 DNA reads TGCGCCAGCAGCTTGGGCAGGGGGCATTACGAGCAGTACTTC. It encodes CASSLGRGHYEQYF. The V call is TRBV5-1, the J call TRBJ2-7, with 8 bases matching TRBD1. This CDR3 contains 14 residues. Looked up from germline, CDR1 is SGHRS and CDR2 is YFSETQ. Trimming at V came to 0 bases and at J to 4 bases, leaving 3 bases not matched to a gene.

Comments on this clone: The sample holds other DNA sequences that translate to the same CDR3. The chain has TRBV30 and TRBJ1-1; perhaps TRBD1 as D (5 bases). Germline values: CDR1 GTSNPN, CDR2 SVGIG (reference sequence). The CDR3 covers 11 residues. V was pared by 4 bases and J by 5 bases, with 8 bases between. The CDR3 DNA sequence: TGTGCCTGGACAGGGAGGACTGAAGCTTTCTTT. Amino acids: CAWTGRTEAFF.

This chain joins TRBV13 and TRBJ2-2; possibly TRBD1 for D (6 bases). The CDR3 covers 16 residues. V was shortened by 0 bases and J by 4 bases, with 12 bases between the two germline ends. Germline V lookup: CDR1 PRHDT, CDR2 FYEKMQ (reference sequence). The CDR3 protein is CASSLGDSVFTGELFF. The CDR3 bases are TGTGCCAGCAGCTTAGGGGACAGCGTCTTCACCGGGGAGCTGTTTTTT. Looking up the rest from reference TRBV13 and TRBJ2-2 gives the full variable domain: AAGVIQSPRHLIKEKRETATLKCYPIPRHDTVYWYQQGPGQDPQFLISFYEKMQSDKGSIPDRFSAQQFSDYHSELNMSSLELGDSALYFCASSLGDSVFTGELFFGEGSRLTVL.

The chain recombines TRBV18 with TRBJ1-1, with D unclear. CDR3 size: 13 residues. Trimming removed 0 bases from V and 3 bases from J, with 5 bases in between. Germline lookup yields CDR1 KGHSH and CDR2 LQKENI. The DNA of the CDR3 is TGTGCCAGCTCACCACCAGTTCACACTGAAGCTTTCTTT. Translation: CASSPPVHTEAFF.

The CDR3 sequence is CASSVATEGAYEQYF. DNA of the CDR3: TGTGCCAGCAGCGTAGCGACAGAGGGGGCCTACGAGCAGTACTTC. This chain uses TRBV9 with TRBJ2-7; weak D call: TRBD1 (6 bases). V lost 0 bases and J 2 bases, leaving 12 bases between the germline ends. Per germline, CDR1 SGDLS and CDR2 YYNGEE. The length of the CDR3 is 15 residues.

A single count supports this clone. The CDR3 here is CASSLRGAGETQYF. The DNA for the CDR3 is TGTGCCAGCAGCCTCAGGGGAGCGGGCGAGACGCAGTATTTT. The rearrangement joins TRBV7-2 to TRBJ2-3; D may correspond to TRBD1 or TRBD2 (6 bases each). The V end lost 5 bases, the J end lost 9 bases, and 18 bases lay between the germline ends. Germline lookup yields CDR1 SGHTA and CDR2 FQGNSA. The CDR3 is 14 residues long.

The CDR3: CASSQGIHNYGYTF. In DNA, the CDR3 is TGTGCCAGCAGTCAGGGTATCCATAACTATGGCTACACCTTC. The V gene is TRBV28, the J gene TRBJ1-2; perhaps TRBD1 as D (5 bases). Germline values: CDR1 MDHEN, CDR2 SYDVKM. Trimming removed 5 bases from V and 1 base from J, with 11 bases in between. The CDR3 consists of 14 residues.

V and J are TRBV11-2 and TRBJ2-5, with D unresolved. This CDR3 contains 15 residues. Between the trimmed V and J ends, which lost 7 bases and 1 base, there was a span of 16 bases. Germline-derived CDR1 and CDR2 are SGHAT and FQNNGV. The CDR3 loop reads CASNRREALQETQYF. CDR3 bases: TGTGCCAGCAACCGGAGAGAAGCCCTCCAAGAGACCCAGTACTTC.

To note about this clone: The sample carries other DNA sequences with the same CDR3. This chain joins TRBV19 and TRBJ2-5; TRBD1 is a possible D gene (5 bases). The germline CDR1 and CDR2 sequences are LNHDA and SQIVND (reference sequence). Between the trimmed V and J ends, which lost 6 bases and 2 bases, there was a span of 10 bases. This CDR3 comprises 13 residues. The CDR3 is CASRRTGQETQYF. The DNA of the CDR3 is TGTGCCAGTAGAAGAACAGGACAAGAGACCCAGTACTTC.

The CDR3 nucleotides read TGTGCCAGCGCCTCTCCGAGCGGGAGGTGGGCCGATACGCAGTATTTT. Translating gives CASASPSGRWADTQYF. The V call is TRBV10-3, the J call TRBJ2-3; 9 bases fit TRBD2. With 10 bases clipped from V and 6 bases from J, the junction kept 17 bases outside the gene matches. The CDR3 is 16 amino acids. CDR1 is ENHRY, CDR2 SYGVKD, per germline.

In this sample, this clone turned up once. This chain uses TRBV6-1 with TRBJ2-1; 10 nucleotides agree with TRBD2. CDR1 is MNHNS and CDR2 is SASEGT in the germline V gene. V shed 2 bases, J shed 8 bases, and the junction held 6 bases outside the gene matches. CDR3 length: 15 residues. The chain's CDR3 is CASSERSGGADEQFF. The CDR3, as DNA: TGTGCCAGCAGTGAACGGAGCGGGGGGGCGGATGAGCAGTTCTTC.

The CDR3 DNA follows: TGTGCCAGCAGCCGGGGACTAGCGGACCGGGAGACCCAGTACTTC. As protein: CASSRGLADRETQYF. V is TRBV6-5 and J is TRBJ2-5; 11 nucleotides align to TRBD2. Germline trimming cut 6 bases from V and 5 bases from J; bases unmatched to any gene: 8. This CDR3 contains 15 residues. Germline V gives CDR1 MNHEY, CDR2 SVGAGI.

The J gene is TRBJ1-4, the V gene TRBV28; 8 bases match TRBD1. Germline V gene sequence: CDR1 MDHEN, CDR2 SYDVKM. The CDR3 is made up of 15 amino acids. Trimming cost V 5 bases and J 8 bases; bases outside gene matches: 10. The CDR3 bases are TGTGCCAGCAGTGACTCCGGGACAGGCAAAGAAAAACTGTTTTTT. Amino acid sequence: CASSDSGTGKEKLFF.

The rearrangement uses TRBV28 and TRBJ1-4; tentative D call: TRBD1 (6 bases). The CDR3 is 14 amino acids. From germline, CDR1 is MDHEN and CDR2 SYDVKM. V was cut by 3 bases and J by 3 bases, with 8 bases left in between. Here the CDR3 DNA reads TGTGCCAGCAGTTTGGGGGGCCCTAATGAAAAACTGTTTTTT. Translating it yields CASSLGGPNEKLFF.